This passage covers 14 T cell receptor beta chains from one sample sequenced in a study of cytomegalovirus exposure and HLA in healthy donors. 60 Vbeta and 13 Jbeta primers were used in PCR. Data came from immunoSEQ multiplex PCR; TCRdb stores just in-frame clones and leaves some out. This table has some 110,000 clones, under 70% appearing once. The sequenced sample consisted of PBMCs. The source of these receptors is a man aged 25-45 years in good health and CMV-seropositive.

The chain carries TRBV29-1 and TRBJ1-1, with a possible D match to TRBD1 (5 bases). Germline V gives CDR1 SQVTM, CDR2 ANQGSEA. V was trimmed by 8 bases and J by 1 base, leaving 14 bases between them. The CDR3 totals 13 residues. CDR3 sequence: CSSYPQGNTEAFF. The CDR3 bases are TGCAGCTCCTATCCGCAGGGGAACACTGAAGCTTTCTTT.

This clone occurred a few times. The rearrangement joins TRBV4-1 to TRBJ2-1, with 10 nucleotides matching TRBD2. The germline gives CDR1 MGHRA, CDR2 YSYEKL. Germline trimming cut 1 base from V and 5 bases from J; bases unmatched to any gene: 8. The length of the CDR3 is 17 residues. DNA for the CDR3: TGCGCCAGCAGCCAAGGGGCTAGCGGGAGAATAGACAATGAGCAGTTCTTC. It yields the protein CASSQGASGRIDNEQFF.

This chain uses TRBV29-1 with TRBJ2-1; 9 nucleotides agree with TRBD2. Per the germline V gene, CDR1 is SQVTM and CDR2 is ANQGSEA. CDR3 length: 15 residues. V was pared by 6 bases and J by 9 bases, with 15 bases of the junction left unmatched. CDR3 protein: CSVSLAGGGASEQFF. The CDR3, as DNA: TGCAGCGTCTCCCTGGCGGGCGGGGGGGCCAGTGAGCAGTTCTTC.

The CDR3 DNA sequence: TGTGCCAGCAGTGAAAACTGGACCCAGTACTTC. Its translation: CASSENWTQYF. The chain recombines TRBV6-1 with TRBJ2-5; D not certain. CDR3 length equals 11 residues. CDR1 and CDR2 (germline): MNHNS, SASEGT. Trimming cost V 2 bases and J 7 bases, with 5 bases left between them.

The chain couples TRBV5-5 to TRBJ2-7; the match to TRBD2 covers 7 bases. The CDR3 is 13 residues long. CDR1 is SGHKS, CDR2 YYEKEE, per germline (reference sequence). The V and J ends lost 1 base and 5 bases, in that order; junction bases with no gene match: 3. Written as DNA, the CDR3 is TGTGCCAGCAGCTTGTGGGAGGGCAACGAGCAGTACGTC. Amino acids: CASSLWEGNEQYV.

The chain uses TRBV19 and TRBJ2-1, with TRBD2 matching over 7 bases. This CDR3 comprises 16 residues. Germline trimming cut 6 bases from V and 0 bases from J; bases unmatched to any gene: 8. Germline-derived CDR1 and CDR2 are LNHDA and SQIVND (reference sequence). This chain's CDR3 is CASSLHSGGSYNEQFF. The CDR3 region has the DNA TGTGCCAGTAGCCTACACTCGGGGGGCTCCTACAATGAGCAGTTCTTC.

In its sample, this clone was seen a few times. The genes are TRBV28 and TRBJ2-7, with D possibly TRBD2 on 5 matching bases. Trimming left V 11 bases short and J 0 bases short, with 17 bases between. The length of the CDR3 is 14 residues. CDR1 and CDR2 (germline): MDHEN, SYDVKM. The DNA of the CDR3 is TGTGCCGCAGGCGAGCGGTCCAACTCCTACGAGCAGTACGTC. This encodes CAAGERSNSYEQYV.

V is TRBV5-1 and J is TRBJ1-1; D gene uncertain. Germline V gene data show CDR1 as SGHRS and CDR2 as YFSETQ. V was shortened by 0 bases and J by 7 bases, with 10 bases between the two germline ends. This CDR3 region has 13 residues. The CDR3 loop is CASSLALADEAFF. The DNA of the CDR3 is TGCGCCAGCAGCTTGGCCTTAGCCGATGAAGCTTTCTTT.

This clone was observed a handful of times. The V and J genes are TRBV5-1 and TRBJ1-1; D may be TRBD1 (6 bases). The CDR3 covers 15 residues. V was clipped by 0 bases and J by 1 base, with 10 bases between them. The germline gives CDR1 SGHRS, CDR2 YFSETQ. CDR3 in DNA: TGCGCCAGCAGCTTGGCCAGGGGTCCGAACACTGAAGCTTTCTTT. Translating it yields CASSLARGPNTEAFF.

The rearrangement links TRBV6-1 to TRBJ2-7; 7 positions agree with TRBD1. Per the germline V gene, CDR1 is MNHNS and CDR2 is SASEGT. This CDR3 contains 15 residues. The V and J ends lost 7 bases and 3 bases, in that order; junction bases with no gene match: 12. The CDR3 region has the DNA TGTGCCAGCACTTGGGGGACAGAGTCGTTCTACGAGCAGTACTTC. Protein sequence: CASTWGTESFYEQYF.

CDR3 protein: CASRAGLATDTQYF. DNA for the CDR3: TGTGCCAGCAGAGCGGGACTAGCCACAGATACGCAGTATTTT. The rearrangement joins TRBV2 to TRBJ2-3, with 9 bases lining up with TRBD2. The V segment lost 6 bases and the J segment 2 bases; nucleotides outside the gene matches: 3. The CDR3 spans 14 residues. CDR1 SNHLY and CDR2 FYNNEI come from the germline V gene.

The sample holds a few counts of this clone. The chain carries TRBV10-3 and TRBJ1-1, with TRBD1 identical over 7 bases. The J segment lost 6 bases and the V segment lost 2 bases, leaving 21 bases of the junction unmatched. CDR1 is ENHRY and CDR2 is SYGVKD in the germline V gene. There are 19 residues in the CDR3. DNA of the CDR3: TGTGCCATCAGTGAGACCTTAGGCCCGGGGAAGGGGGCTGCGGCTGAAGCTTTCTTT. This gives the protein CAISETLGPGKGAAAEAFF.

The gene calls are TRBV7-2 and TRBJ1-6; 7 bases are a match to TRBD1. J lost 1 base, V lost 5 bases, and 8 bases had no gene match. This CDR3 region has 17 residues. CDR1 and CDR2 (germline): SGHTA, FQGNSA. The CDR3 DNA reads as TGTGCCAGCAGCCTCGGGACAGAAATATCCTATAATTCACCCCTCCACTTT. It encodes CASSLGTEISYNSPLHF.

The rearrangement uses TRBV11-2 and TRBJ2-3; TRBD2 matches at 7 bases. CDR1 SGHAT and CDR2 FQNNGV come from the germline V gene. Losses at the gene ends were 3 bases for V and 2 bases for J; bases not matched to a gene: 8. CDR3 length: 16 amino acids. CDR3 sequence (DNA): TGTGCCAGCAGCTTGGGCGGGGGTTCCTTCACAGATACGCAGTATTTT. It yields the protein CASSLGGGSFTDTQYF. The full variable domain, in which reference TRBV11-2 and TRBJ2-3 provide the parts outside the CDR3, is EAGVAQSPRYKIIEKRQSVAFWCNPISGHATLYWYQQILGQGPKLLIQFQNNGVVDDSQLPKDRFSAERLKGVDSTLKIQPAKLEDSAVYLCASSLGGGSFTDTQYFGPGTRLTVL.